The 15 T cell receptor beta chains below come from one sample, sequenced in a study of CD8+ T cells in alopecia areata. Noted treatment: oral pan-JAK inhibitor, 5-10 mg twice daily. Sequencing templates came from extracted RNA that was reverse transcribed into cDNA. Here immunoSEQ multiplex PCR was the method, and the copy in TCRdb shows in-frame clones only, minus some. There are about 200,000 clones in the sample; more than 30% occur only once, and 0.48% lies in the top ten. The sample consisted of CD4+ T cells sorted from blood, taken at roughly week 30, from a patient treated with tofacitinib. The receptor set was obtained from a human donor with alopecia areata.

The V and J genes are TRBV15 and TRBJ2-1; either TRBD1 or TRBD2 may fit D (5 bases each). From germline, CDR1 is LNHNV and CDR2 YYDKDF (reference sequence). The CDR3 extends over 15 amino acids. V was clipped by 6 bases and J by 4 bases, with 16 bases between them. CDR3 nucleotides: TGTGCCACCAGTCGGTCCGGGACCTCATACAATGAGCAGTTCTTC. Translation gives CATSRSGTSYNEQFF.

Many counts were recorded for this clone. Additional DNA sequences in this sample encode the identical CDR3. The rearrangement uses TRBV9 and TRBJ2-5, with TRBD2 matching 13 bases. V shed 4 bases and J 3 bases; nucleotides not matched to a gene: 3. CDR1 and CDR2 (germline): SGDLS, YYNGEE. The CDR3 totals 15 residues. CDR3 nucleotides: TGTGCCAGCAGCCCGGGACTAGCGGGAAAAGAGACCCAGTACTTC. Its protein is CASSPGLAGKETQYF. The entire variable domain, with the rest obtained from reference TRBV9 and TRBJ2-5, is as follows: DSGVTQTPKHLITATGQRVTLRCSPRSGDLSVYWYQQSLDQGLQFLIQYYNGEERAKGNILERFSAQQFPDLHSELNLSSLELGDSALYFCASSPGLAGKETQYFGPGTRLLVL.

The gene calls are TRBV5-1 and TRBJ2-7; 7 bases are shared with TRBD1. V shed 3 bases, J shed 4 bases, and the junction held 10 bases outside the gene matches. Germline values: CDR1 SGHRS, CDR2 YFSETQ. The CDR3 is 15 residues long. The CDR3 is CASSSSSGQKYEQYF. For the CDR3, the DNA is TGCGCCAGCAGCTCCTCCTCGGGACAGAAATACGAGCAGTACTTC.

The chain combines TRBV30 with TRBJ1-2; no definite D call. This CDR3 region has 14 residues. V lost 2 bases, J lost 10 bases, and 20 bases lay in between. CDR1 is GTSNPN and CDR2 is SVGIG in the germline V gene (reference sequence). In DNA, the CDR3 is TGTGCCTGGAGTAAAGGTGGCCCTGTACCGTCCTACACCTTC. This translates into CAWSKGGPVPSYTF.

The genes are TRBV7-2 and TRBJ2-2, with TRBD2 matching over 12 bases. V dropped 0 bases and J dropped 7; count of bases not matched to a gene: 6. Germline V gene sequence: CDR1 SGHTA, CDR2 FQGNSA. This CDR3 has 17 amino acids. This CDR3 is CASSLARLAGAVGELFF. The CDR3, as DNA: TGTGCCAGCAGCTTAGCGCGACTAGCGGGAGCGGTCGGGGAGCTGTTTTTT.

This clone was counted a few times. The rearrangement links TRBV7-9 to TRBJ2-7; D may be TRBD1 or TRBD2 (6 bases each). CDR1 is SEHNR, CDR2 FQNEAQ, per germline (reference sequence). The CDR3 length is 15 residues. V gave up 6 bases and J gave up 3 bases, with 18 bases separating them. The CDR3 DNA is TGTGCCAGCAGTGCGTCCGGGGGCCATGGCTACGAGCAGTACTTC. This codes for CASSASGGHGYEQYF.

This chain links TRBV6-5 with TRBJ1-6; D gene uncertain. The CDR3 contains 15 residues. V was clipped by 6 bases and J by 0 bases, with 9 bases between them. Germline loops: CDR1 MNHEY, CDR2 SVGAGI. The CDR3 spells CASRDRSSYNSPLHF. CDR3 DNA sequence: TGTGCCAGCAGGGACCGAAGCTCCTATAATTCACCCCTCCACTTT.

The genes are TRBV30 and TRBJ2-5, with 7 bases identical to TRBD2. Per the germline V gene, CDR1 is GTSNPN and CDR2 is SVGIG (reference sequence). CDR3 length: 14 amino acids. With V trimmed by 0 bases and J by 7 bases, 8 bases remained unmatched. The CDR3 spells CAWSVWSGEGTQYF. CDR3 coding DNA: TGTGCCTGGAGTGTATGGAGCGGGGAGGGGACCCAGTACTTC.

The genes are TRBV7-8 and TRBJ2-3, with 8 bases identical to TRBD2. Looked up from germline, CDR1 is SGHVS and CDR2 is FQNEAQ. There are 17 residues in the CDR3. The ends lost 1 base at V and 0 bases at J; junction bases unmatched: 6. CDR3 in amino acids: CASSLVRLAQSTDTQYF. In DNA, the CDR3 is TGTGCCAGCAGCTTAGTAAGACTAGCGCAGAGCACAGATACGCAGTATTTT.

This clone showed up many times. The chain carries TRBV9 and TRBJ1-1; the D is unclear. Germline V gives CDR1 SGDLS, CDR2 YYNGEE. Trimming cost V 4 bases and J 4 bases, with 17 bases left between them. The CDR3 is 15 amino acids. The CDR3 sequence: CASSPAEEMSTEAFF. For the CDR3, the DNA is TGTGCCAGCAGCCCTGCGGAGGAGATGAGCACTGAAGCTTTCTTT.

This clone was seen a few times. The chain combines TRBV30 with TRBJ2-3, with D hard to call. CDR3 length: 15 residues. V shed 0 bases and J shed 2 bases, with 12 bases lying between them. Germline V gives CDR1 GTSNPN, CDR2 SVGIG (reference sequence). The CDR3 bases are TGTGCCTGGAGTGTAAGTGACTTGAACACAGATACGCAGTATTTT. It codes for CAWSVSDLNTDTQYF.

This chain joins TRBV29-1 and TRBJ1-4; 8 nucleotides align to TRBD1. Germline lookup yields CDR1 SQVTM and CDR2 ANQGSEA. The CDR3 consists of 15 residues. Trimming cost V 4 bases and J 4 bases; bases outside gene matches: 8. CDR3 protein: CSVGAGGAFNEKLFF. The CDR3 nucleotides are TGCAGCGTTGGGGCAGGGGGCGCCTTTAATGAAAAACTGTTTTTT.

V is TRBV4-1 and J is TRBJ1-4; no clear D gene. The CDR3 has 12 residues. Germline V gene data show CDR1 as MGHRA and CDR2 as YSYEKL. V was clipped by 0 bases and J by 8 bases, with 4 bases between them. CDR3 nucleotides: TGCGCCAGCAGCCAAGATGGCGAAAAACTGTTTTTT. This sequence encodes CASSQDGEKLFF.

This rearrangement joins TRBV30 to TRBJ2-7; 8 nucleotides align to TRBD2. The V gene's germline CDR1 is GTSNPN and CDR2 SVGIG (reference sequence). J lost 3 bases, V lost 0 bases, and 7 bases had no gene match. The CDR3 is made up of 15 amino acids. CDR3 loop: CAWSVRGRRFYEQYF. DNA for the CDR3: TGTGCCTGGAGTGTACGCGGGAGGAGGTTCTACGAGCAGTACTTC.

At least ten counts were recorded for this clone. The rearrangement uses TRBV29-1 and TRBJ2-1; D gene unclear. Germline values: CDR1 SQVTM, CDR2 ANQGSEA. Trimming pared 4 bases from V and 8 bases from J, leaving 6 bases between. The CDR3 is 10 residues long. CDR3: CSVGRDEQFF. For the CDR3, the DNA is TGCAGCGTTGGACGGGATGAGCAGTTCTTC.